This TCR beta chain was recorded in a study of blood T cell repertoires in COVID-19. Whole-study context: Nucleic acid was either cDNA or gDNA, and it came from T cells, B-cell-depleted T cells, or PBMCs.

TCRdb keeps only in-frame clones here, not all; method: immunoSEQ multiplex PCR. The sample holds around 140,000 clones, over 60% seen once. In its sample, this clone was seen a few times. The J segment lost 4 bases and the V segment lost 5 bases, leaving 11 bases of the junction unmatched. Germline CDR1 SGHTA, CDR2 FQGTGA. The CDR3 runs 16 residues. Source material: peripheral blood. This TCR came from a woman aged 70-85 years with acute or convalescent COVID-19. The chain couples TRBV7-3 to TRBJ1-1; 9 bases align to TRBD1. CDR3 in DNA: TGTGCCAGCAGCCCATCGGGACAGGGAGTAAGCACTGAAGCTTTCTTT. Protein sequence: CASSPSGQGVSTEAFF.